This T cell receptor beta chain was captured by sequencing in a study of cytomegalovirus exposure and HLA in healthy donors. Study details: One earlier analysis, a look at 150 million to 200 million T cells, found fewer than 140 million unique TCR beta sequences. Findings and limits, study-wide: Near-uniform donor sequencing depth was presumed by presence/absence analyses. In a later analysis, DRB1 alleles had the most associated TCRs; HLA-C alleles the fewest. In a later analysis, parvovirus B19, influenza, CMV and Epstein-Barr virus appeared linked to several top co-occurrence clusters.

V was shortened by 1 base and J by 12 bases, with 7 bases between the two germline ends. The CDR3 runs to 10 residues. From germline, CDR1 is DFQATT and CDR2 SNEGSKA (reference sequence). Notes on this clone: Antigen: not known.

The PCR contained 60 Vbeta and 13 Jbeta primers. The table came from immunoSEQ multiplex PCR; TCRdb's copy has only in-frame clones and leaves some out. The sample yields around 270,000 clones, 80% seen once. V usage is TRBV20-1 and J usage is TRBJ2-1; no definite D call. The sequenced sample was PBMCs. This clonotype was obtained from a girl aged 2 to 10 in good health and CMV-seronegative. The CDR3 sequence: CSARGSLQFF. CDR3 nucleotide sequence: TGCAGTGCTAGAGGGAGTTTGCAGTTCTTC.